The 16 T cell receptor beta chains below come from one sample, sequenced in a study of control samples from healthy donors and cancer patients. TCRdb's table, derived via immunoSEQ multiplex PCR, lists solely in-frame clones and lacks some. This repertoire shows roughly 100,000 clones, 85% to 90% found once; its top ten account for roughly 14%. The sequenced sample consisted of blood. Receptors were obtained from a young man in good health.

The V and J genes are TRBV29-1 and TRBJ2-5, with TRBD2 identical over 7 bases. CDR3 length: 15 amino acids. Germline V CDR1 and CDR2: SQVTM, ANQGSEA. J lost 1 base, V lost 2 bases, and 7 bases had no gene match. The CDR3 nucleotides are TGCAGCGTTGAACTTCGACTAGCAGTCCAAGAGACCCAGTACTTC. Its protein product is CSVELRLAVQETQYF. Combining the CDR3 with reference TRBV29-1 and TRBJ2-5 gives the whole variable domain SAVISQKPSRDICQRGTSLTIQCQVDSQVTMMFWYRQQPGQSLTLIATANQGSEATYESGFVIDKFPISRPNLTFSTLTVSNMSPEDSSIYLCSVELRLAVQETQYFGPGTRLLVL.

The CDR3 DNA sequence: TGTGCCAGCAGCGTAGAGGGACAGGGGGCGCGAGCTTTCTTT. Translating gives CASSVEGQGARAFF. The chain couples TRBV9 to TRBJ1-1, with 12 positions matching TRBD1. V was clipped by 0 bases and J by 10 bases; unmatched bases: 4. The CDR3 covers 14 residues. Germline CDR1 SGDLS, CDR2 YYNGEE.

The chain combines TRBV4-1 with TRBJ2-7, with unresolved D. The CDR3 runs to 16 residues. Trimming left V 2 bases short and J 7 bases short, with 21 bases between. Germline CDR1 and CDR2: MGHRA and YSYEKL. DNA of the CDR3: TGCGCCAGCAGCCAAAATGCCGTAGGGCCTATGGGGGAGCAGTACTTC. Translating gives CASSQNAVGPMGEQYF.

This chain links TRBV7-8 with TRBJ2-1; D is possibly TRBD2 (5 bases). The CDR3 spans 12 residues. CDR1 is SGHVS, CDR2 FQNEAQ, per germline. V was clipped by 5 bases and J by 14 bases, with 16 bases between them. In DNA form, the CDR3 reads TGTGCCAGCAGCATAGTCGCGGGCCCCGAGTTCTTC. Translated: CASSIVAGPEFF. Full variable domain (outside the CDR3, taken from reference TRBV7-8 and TRBJ2-1): GAGVSQSPRYKVAKRGQDVALRCDPISGHVSLFWYQQALGQGPEFLTYFQNEAQLDKSGLPSDRFFAERPEGSVSTLKIQRTQQEDSAVYLCASSIVAGPEFFGPGTRLTVL.

This sequence joins TRBV7-3 and TRBJ2-2; 12 bases line up with TRBD2. The CDR3 runs 16 residues. Unmatched junction bases numbered 6, after V lost 4 bases and J lost 6 bases. CDR1 and CDR2 (germline): SGHTA, FQGTGA. The CDR3 protein is CASSYTGTSGSGELFF. The CDR3 DNA sequence: TGTGCCAGCAGCTATACAGGGACTAGCGGGTCCGGGGAGCTGTTTTTT.

This clone was counted a single time. The chain couples TRBV18 to TRBJ1-3, with D hard to call. Trimming shortened V by 0 bases and J by 5 bases, and 5 bases separated the two germline ends. The CDR3 spans 13 residues. Germline-derived CDR1 and CDR2 are KGHSH and LQKENI. The CDR3 here is CASSPPGRNTIYF. The CDR3 DNA is TGTGCCAGCTCACCACCAGGGAGAAACACCATATATTTT.

The chain combines TRBV4-1 with TRBJ2-5; maybe TRBD2 (5 bases). CDR1 MGHRA and CDR2 YSYEKL come from the germline V gene. This CDR3 comprises 16 residues. The V end was cut by 0 bases, the J end by 5 bases, with 16 bases between. CDR3 sequence: CASSQDGLARGETQYF. CDR3 DNA: TGCGCCAGCAGCCAAGATGGGCTAGCCAGAGGGGAGACCCAGTACTTC.

The chain has TRBV11-1 and TRBJ2-4; D gene ambiguous. V lost 1 base to trimming and J lost 5 bases, with 9 bases between them. There are 14 residues in the CDR3. Germline V CDR1 and CDR2: SGHAT, FQDESV (reference sequence). CDR3 bases: TGTGCCAGCAGCTTAGGACTGCTCGAAAACATTCAGTACTTC. Amino acid sequence: CASSLGLLENIQYF.

V and J are TRBV6-5 and TRBJ2-7; 10 nucleotides line up with TRBD2. The CDR3 runs 14 residues. The J segment lost 5 bases and the V segment lost 7 bases, leaving 8 bases of the junction unmatched. Germline V gene lookup returns CDR1 MNHEY and CDR2 SVGAGI. CDR3 nucleotide sequence: TGTGCCAGCAAAGGGACTAGCGTGCGCAACGAGCAGTACTTC. Translating it yields CASKGTSVRNEQYF.

The CDR3 protein is CASSLEGRQAAGTEAFF. The CDR3 region has the DNA TGTGCCAGCAGCTTAGAGGGTAGGCAGGCTGCTGGGACTGAAGCTTTCTTT. The chain couples TRBV11-2 to TRBJ1-1; D unresolved. Germline V gene lookup returns CDR1 SGHAT and CDR2 FQNNGV. V was cut by 0 bases and J by 5 bases, with 19 bases left in between. CDR3 length: 17 amino acids.

Regarding this clone: Its ends do not fully match the called genes, so a read error is possible. The chain employs TRBV27 and TRBJ2-3; tentative D call: TRBD2 (6 bases). The CDR3 has 15 residues. CDR1 MNHEY and CDR2 SMNVEV come from the germline V gene (reference sequence). The CDR3 loop is CASRFGGTSTDTQYF. The CDR3 DNA reads as TGTGCCAGCCGTTTCGGAGGGACTAGCACAGATACGCAGTATTTT.

The chain recombines TRBV30 with TRBJ2-3; 9 bases fit TRBD2. CDR1 GTSNPN and CDR2 SVGIG come from the germline V gene (reference sequence). The V segment lost 0 bases and the J segment 2 bases; nucleotides outside the gene matches: 3. CDR3 size: 15 residues. DNA of the CDR3: TGTGCCTGGAGTGTGGCTAGCGGGATCACAGATACGCAGTATTTT. Protein: CAWSVASGITDTQYF. Complete variable domain (other parts from reference TRBV30 and TRBJ2-3): SQTIHQWPATLVQPVGSPLSLECTVEGTSNPNLYWYRQAAGRGLQLLFYSVGIGQISSEVPQNLSASRPQDRQFILSSKKLLLSDSGFYLCAWSVASGITDTQYFGPGTRLTVL.

The chain employs TRBV13 and TRBJ2-1; 7 positions match TRBD2. The CDR3 contains 16 residues. The ends lost 0 bases at V and 8 bases at J; junction bases unmatched: 10. Germline V lookup: CDR1 PRHDT, CDR2 FYEKMQ (reference sequence). The chain's CDR3 is CASSLGRTAGDYEQFF. DNA for the CDR3: TGTGCCAGCAGCTTAGGGCGTACGGCGGGAGACTATGAGCAGTTCTTC.

For the CDR3, the DNA is TGTGCCAGCAGCTTAGATAGCGGAACCTACGAGCAGTACTTC. Protein product: CASSLDSGTYEQYF. The chain employs TRBV11-3 and TRBJ2-7; D may be TRBD2 (6 bases). The CDR3 runs 14 residues. V lost 0 bases, J lost 2 bases, and 8 bases lay in between. Germline CDR1 is SGHNT and CDR2 is YENEEA.

This sequence joins TRBV5-4 and TRBJ2-7; TRBD1 matches at 11 bases. CDR1 is SGHNT, CDR2 YYREEE, per germline (reference sequence). The V segment lost 0 bases and the J segment 6 bases; nucleotides outside the gene matches: 8. The CDR3 is made up of 16 amino acids. The CDR3, as DNA: TGTGCCAGCAGCTTGGGCCCGGACAGGGGGCTTTCCGAGCAGTACTTC. It yields the protein CASSLGPDRGLSEQYF.

The chain is built from TRBV28 and TRBJ2-7, with 9 positions matching TRBD1. The CDR3 is made up of 14 amino acids. Per germline, CDR1 MDHEN and CDR2 SYDVKM. The junction had 4 bases not matched to a gene; V was cut back by 2 bases and J by 5 bases. CDR3 bases: TGTGCCAGCAGTTTACCGGGACAGGGAGACGAGCAGTACTTC. Its translation: CASSLPGQGDEQYF. Looking up the rest from reference TRBV28 and TRBJ2-7 gives the full variable domain: DVKVTQSSRYLVKRTGEKVFLECVQDMDHENMFWYRQDPGLGLRLIYFSYDVKMKEKGDIPEGYSVSREKKERFSLILESASTNQTSMYLCASSLPGQGDEQYFGPGTRLTVT.